The 7 T cell receptor beta chains reported below all come from one sample, sequenced in a study of blood T cell repertoires in COVID-19. Only in-frame clones appear in the TCRdb table, and some are missing; sequencing was by immunoSEQ multiplex PCR. In the table there are 360,000 or so clones, nearly 90% of which are singletons. The sample comprised peripheral blood. The receptor set was obtained from a man between 18 and 29 years old with active or convalescent COVID-19.

The genes are TRBV29-1 and TRBJ1-5, with TRBD1 matching over 7 bases. The length of the CDR3 is 14 residues. Germline V gene sequence: CDR1 SQVTM, CDR2 ANQGSEA. Losses at the gene ends were 6 bases for V and 3 bases for J; bases not matched to a gene: 8. CDR3 loop: CSVASGTDNQPQHF. CDR3 bases: TGCAGCGTCGCGTCCGGGACAGACAATCAGCCCCAGCATTTT.

The chain has TRBV28 and TRBJ2-6, with 7 bases aligning to TRBD1. The CDR3 is 15 residues long. Germline-derived CDR1 and CDR2 are MDHEN and SYDVKM. J was trimmed by 2 bases and V by 7 bases; bases with no gene match: 5. Written as DNA, the CDR3 is TGTGCCAGCAACCCCCAGGGGGCTGGGGCCAACGTCCTGACTTTC. Its translation: CASNPQGAGANVLTF.

Here the CDR3 reads CASSFNYLQDTEAFF. The CDR3 DNA is TGTGCCAGCAGCTTTAACTACCTACAGGACACTGAAGCTTTCTTT. The chain links TRBV7-2 to TRBJ1-1; tentative D call: TRBD1 (5 bases). The CDR3 extends over 15 amino acids. V was trimmed by 3 bases and J by 3 bases, leaving 14 bases between them. In germline, CDR1 is SGHTA, CDR2 FQGNSA.

The chain uses TRBV9 and TRBJ2-3; 8 bases are a match to TRBD1. Trimming at V came to 3 bases and at J to 1 base, leaving 7 bases not matched to a gene. There are 16 residues in the CDR3. Germline values: CDR1 SGDLS, CDR2 YYNGEE. The chain's CDR3 is CASSAEDRGGTDTQYF. The CDR3 DNA reads as TGTGCCAGCAGCGCCGAAGACAGGGGCGGCACAGATACGCAGTATTTT.

The chain is built from TRBV6-2 or TRBV6-3 and TRBJ1-2; TRBD1 aligns across 7 bases. The V and J ends lost 5 bases and 8 bases, in that order; junction bases with no gene match: 8. The CDR3 extends over 13 amino acids. Germline loops: CDR1 MNHEY, CDR2 SVGEGT. The CDR3 DNA reads as TGTGCCAGCAGTCCACAGGGGTTTGGAGGCTACACCTTC. Translating it yields CASSPQGFGGYTF.

The J gene is TRBJ2-4, the V gene TRBV29-1; maybe TRBD2 (5 bases). The germline V and J ends were trimmed by 7 bases and 6 bases, with 13 bases remaining between them. CDR3 length: 12 residues. Per the germline V gene, CDR1 is SQVTM and CDR2 is ANQGSEA. In DNA, the CDR3 is TGCAGCGGGCTGGACTCAAGAAACATTCAGTACTTC. Translating gives CSGLDSRNIQYF.

This chain connects TRBV10-3 to TRBJ2-7; 10 bases are a match to TRBD2. This CDR3 spans 16 amino acids. The V segment lost 0 bases and the J segment 2 bases; nucleotides outside the gene matches: 4. The germline CDR1 and CDR2 sequences are ENHRY and SYGVKD. CDR3 sequence: CAISESGSGRAYEQYF. Here the CDR3 DNA reads TGTGCCATCAGTGAGTCGGGGAGCGGGAGGGCCTACGAGCAGTACTTC.